The subject of this entry is one T cell receptor beta chain. What it recognizes is unknown. Germline CDR1 and CDR2: SGHRS and YFSETQ. Between the trimmed V and J ends, which lost 4 bases and 8 bases, there was a span of 15 bases. This CDR3 comprises 14 residues. The data were obtained in a study of cytomegalovirus exposure and HLA in healthy donors. General study findings and limits: TRBV6-2, TRBV6-3 and some other V segments were excluded as indistinguishable. What TCR beta sequences reportedly achieved was accurate prediction of HLA-A and HLA-B alleles in most subjects.

This cohort consisted of healthy bone marrow donors. This PCR relied on a set of 60 Vbeta primers and 13 Jbeta primers. In the original workflow: Approximately 79 million unique TCR beta chains, about 10 million of them shared, were counted by a later analysis. Here immunoSEQ multiplex PCR was the method, and the copy in TCRdb shows in-frame clones only, minus some. D and trimming were read from the DNA, whereas the V and J calls and clone size are those reported in that table. The data contain roughly 160,000 clones, about 83% of them singletons. V and J are TRBV5-1 and TRBJ1-4; D may be TRBD1 (6 bases). Sample: PBMCs. This TCR was recovered from a woman aged 25 to 39 in good health and CMV-seronegative. The CDR3 is CASSPQGENEKLFF. The CDR3 nucleotides read TGCGCCAGCAGCCCACAGGGCGAAAACGAAAAACTGTTTTTT.